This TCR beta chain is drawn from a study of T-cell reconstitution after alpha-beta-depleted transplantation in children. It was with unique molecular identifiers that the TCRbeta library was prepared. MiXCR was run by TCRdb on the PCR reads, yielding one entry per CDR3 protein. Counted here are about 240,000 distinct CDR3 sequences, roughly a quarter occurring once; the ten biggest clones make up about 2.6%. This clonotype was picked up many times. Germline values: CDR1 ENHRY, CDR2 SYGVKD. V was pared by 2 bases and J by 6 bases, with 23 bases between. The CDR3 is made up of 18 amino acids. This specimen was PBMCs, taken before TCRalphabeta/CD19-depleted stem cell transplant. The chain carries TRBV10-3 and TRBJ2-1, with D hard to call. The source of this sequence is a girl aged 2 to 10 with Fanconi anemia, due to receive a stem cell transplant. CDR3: CAISEGPYQPIGTNEQFF. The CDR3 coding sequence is TGTGCCATCAGTGAGGGACCTTATCAGCCGATCGGTACCAATGAGCAGTTCTTC.